These 14 T cell receptor beta chains originate from one sample sequenced in a study of CD4 T cells in relation to SARS-CoV-2 and coronaviruses. The table came from immunoSEQ multiplex PCR; TCRdb's copy has only in-frame clones and leaves some out. The sample lists some 16,000 clones, 65% to 85% seen once, with about two fifths in the top ten. The antigens of these receptors remain unknown. Unexposed donor CD4+ T cells date from about 2011-2018, before the COVID-19 pandemic. The cells were cultured for approximately 10 days before CD4+ T cells were isolated. Sequences were obtained from CD4+ T cells from PBMCs, cultured in vitro. The receptors here all came from a human donor in good health.

This clone was found a few times. The rearrangement uses TRBV19 and TRBJ2-2; 8 nucleotides align to TRBD2. The CDR3 runs 15 residues. V trimming: 4 bases; J trimming: 0 bases; junction bases outside the gene matches: 1. Germline V gene lookup returns CDR1 LNHDA and CDR2 SQIVND (reference sequence). CDR3 nucleotide sequence: TGTGCCAGTAGTACGGGACTAGCGAACACCGGGGAGCTGTTTTTT. Protein product: CASSTGLANTGELFF.

The chain employs TRBV9 and TRBJ1-2; D is unclear. Trimming took off 0 bases at V and 2 bases at J, with 8 bases between the two ends. The CDR3 loop spans 14 amino acids. Germline loops: CDR1 SGDLS, CDR2 YYNGEE. DNA for the CDR3: TGTGCCAGCAGCGTAGGTTCAGGAAACTATGGCTACACCTTC. Residues: CASSVGSGNYGYTF.

CDR3 loop: CASSPLDTGELFF. The CDR3 DNA reads TGTGCCAGCTCACCATTGGACACCGGGGAGCTGTTTTTT. The chain combines TRBV18 with TRBJ2-2; no reliable D call. Trimming cost V 2 bases and J 3 bases, with 4 bases left between them. Per the germline V gene, CDR1 is KGHSH and CDR2 is LQKENI. This CDR3 is built from 13 residues. Full variable domain (missing parts from reference TRBV18 and TRBJ2-2): NAGVMQNPRHLVRRRGQEARLRCSPMKGHSHVYWYRQLPEEGLKFMVYLQKENIIDESGMPKERFSAEFPKEGPSILRIQQVVRGDSAAYFCASSPLDTGELFFGEGSRLTVL.

CDR3 in amino acids: CASSLAPGGVAEAFF. DNA for the CDR3: TGCGCCAGCAGCTTGGCCCCAGGGGGCGTGGCTGAAGCTTTCTTT. This sequence joins TRBV5-1 and TRBJ1-1; 8 bases line up with TRBD1. This CDR3 comprises 15 residues. Looked up from germline, CDR1 is SGHRS and CDR2 is YFSETQ. The V gene end was trimmed by 0 bases and the J gene end by 6 bases; junction bases not matched to a gene: 7.

This clone has more than one count but fewer than ten. V gene TRBV20-1 combines with J gene TRBJ2-1, with a weak D call TRBD1 (6 bases). CDR1 DFQATT and CDR2 SNEGSKA come from the germline V gene (reference sequence). CDR3 size: 12 residues. V dropped 3 bases and J dropped 7 bases, with 10 bases sitting between them. CDR3 coding DNA: TGCAGTGCTAGTAGACAGGAAAATGAGCAGTTCTTC. It encodes CSASRQENEQFF.

This clone was found once. The V gene is TRBV12-3 or TRBV12-4, the J gene TRBJ1-1; tentative D call: TRBD1 (6 bases). V lost 8 bases to trimming and J lost 2 bases, with 12 bases between them. The CDR3 extends over 13 amino acids. This CDR3 reads CASAGQLNTEAFF. The CDR3 DNA reads TGTGCCAGCGCCGGACAGCTCAACACTGAAGCTTTCTTT.

The chain combines TRBV7-9 with TRBJ2-1, with 7 bases aligning to TRBD2. The CDR3 sequence is 15 residues long. Per germline, CDR1 SEHNR and CDR2 FQNEAQ (reference sequence). V lost 5 bases, J lost 6 bases, and 10 bases stayed unmatched. The CDR3 loop reads CASSPTGTKFNEQFF. DNA of the CDR3: TGTGCCAGCAGCCCGACCGGGACTAAATTCAATGAGCAGTTCTTC.

The chain joins TRBV19 to TRBJ1-3; TRBD1 is a possible D gene (5 bases). The CDR3 is 17 amino acids. Germline CDR1 is LNHDA and CDR2 is SQIVND (reference sequence). Trimming pared 3 bases from V and 2 bases from J, leaving 17 bases between. In DNA form, the CDR3 reads TGTGCCAGTAGTATTTCTTCCGTCCGGGGGGCTGGAAACACCATATATTTT. It codes for CASSISSVRGAGNTIYF.

CDR3 nucleotides: TGCAGTGCTAGTGAACTGGGACACGGTAACCAAGAGACCCAGTACTTC. The encoded protein is CSASELGHGNQETQYF. V and J are TRBV20-1 and TRBJ2-5; D is perhaps TRBD1 (6 bases). V lost 3 bases to trimming and J lost 0 bases, with 17 bases between them. Looked up from germline, CDR1 is DFQATT and CDR2 is SNEGSKA (reference sequence). The CDR3 contains 16 residues.

There are a few counts of this clone. The V call is TRBV18, the J call TRBJ1-5, with TRBD1 matching 8 bases. J was trimmed by 6 bases and V by 3 bases; bases with no gene match: 1. The CDR3 is 13 amino acids. Germline loops: CDR1 KGHSH, CDR2 LQKENI. Here the CDR3 DNA reads TGTGCCAGCTCACCGGACAGGGTTCAGCCCCAGCATTTT. As protein: CASSPDRVQPQHF.

This chain uses TRBV10-1 with TRBJ2-1, with 9 nucleotides matching TRBD2. The CDR3 is 11 amino acids. From germline, CDR1 is WNHNN and CDR2 SYGVQD (reference sequence). The CDR3 coding sequence is TGCGCGGCGGGAGGGGACAATGAGCAGTTCTTC. Protein sequence: CAAGGDNEQFF.

This clone was detected a few times. The V gene is TRBV3-1 (or the pseudogene TRBV3-2), the J gene TRBJ1-6; possible D gene TRBD1, 5 bases. The CDR3 extends over 15 amino acids. CDR1 is LGHDT and CDR2 is YNNKEL in the germline V gene (reference sequence). The germline V and J ends were trimmed by 3 bases and 7 bases, with 13 bases remaining between them. CDR3 in DNA: TGTGCCAGCAGCCATTACCGGGACCAAAATTCACCCCTCCACTTT. This codes for CASSHYRDQNSPLHF.

V and J are TRBV7-9 and TRBJ1-6; D is unclear. Germline V gene data show CDR1 as SEHNR and CDR2 as FQNEAQ (reference sequence). Trimming left V 6 bases short and J 9 bases short, with 15 bases between. CDR3 length equals 14 residues. CDR3: CASRLAGIGSPLHF. As DNA, the CDR3 is TGTGCCAGCAGACTTGCGGGTATTGGTTCACCCCTCCACTTT.

The rearrangement joins TRBV5-1 to TRBJ2-4; D tentatively fits TRBD1 or TRBD2 (5 bases each). The CDR3 is made up of 16 amino acids. V gave up 3 bases and J gave up 0 bases, with 13 bases separating them. Germline CDR1 SGHRS, CDR2 YFSETQ. CDR3 coding DNA: TGCGCCAGCAGCTCTCGTGGGACGGAAGCCAAAAACATTCAGTACTTC. Amino acids: CASSSRGTEAKNIQYF.